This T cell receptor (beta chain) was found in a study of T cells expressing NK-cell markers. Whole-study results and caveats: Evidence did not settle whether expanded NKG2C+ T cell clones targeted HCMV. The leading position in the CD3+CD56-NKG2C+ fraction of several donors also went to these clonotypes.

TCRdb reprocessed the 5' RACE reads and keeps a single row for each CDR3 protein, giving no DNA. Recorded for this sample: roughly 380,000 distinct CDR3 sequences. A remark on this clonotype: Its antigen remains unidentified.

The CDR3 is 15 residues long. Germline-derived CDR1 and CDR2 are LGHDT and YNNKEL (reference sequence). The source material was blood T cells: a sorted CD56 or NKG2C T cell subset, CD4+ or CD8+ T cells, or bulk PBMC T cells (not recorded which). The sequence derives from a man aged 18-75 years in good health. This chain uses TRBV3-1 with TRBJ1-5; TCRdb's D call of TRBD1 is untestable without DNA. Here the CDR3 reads CASSQTGGARQPQHF.